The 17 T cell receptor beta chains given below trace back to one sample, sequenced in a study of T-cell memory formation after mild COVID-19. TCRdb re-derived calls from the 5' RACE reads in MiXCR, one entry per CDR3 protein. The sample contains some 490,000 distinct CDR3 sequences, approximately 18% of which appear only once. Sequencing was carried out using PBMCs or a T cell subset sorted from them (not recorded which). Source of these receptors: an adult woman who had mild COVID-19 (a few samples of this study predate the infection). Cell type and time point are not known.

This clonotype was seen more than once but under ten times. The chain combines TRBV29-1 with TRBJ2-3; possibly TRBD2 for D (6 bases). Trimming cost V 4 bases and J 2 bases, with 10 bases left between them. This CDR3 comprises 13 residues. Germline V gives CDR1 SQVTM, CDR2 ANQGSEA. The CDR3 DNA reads TGCAGCGTTGTGGGGGGTCCCACAGATACGCAGTATTTT. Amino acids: CSVVGGPTDTQYF.

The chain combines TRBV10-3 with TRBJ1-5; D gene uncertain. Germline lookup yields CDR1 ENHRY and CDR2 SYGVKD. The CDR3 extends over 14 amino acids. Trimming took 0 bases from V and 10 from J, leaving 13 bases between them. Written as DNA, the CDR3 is TGTGCCATCAGTGAGTCTGGTGGCGGAAATCCCCAGCATTTT. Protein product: CAISESGGGNPQHF.

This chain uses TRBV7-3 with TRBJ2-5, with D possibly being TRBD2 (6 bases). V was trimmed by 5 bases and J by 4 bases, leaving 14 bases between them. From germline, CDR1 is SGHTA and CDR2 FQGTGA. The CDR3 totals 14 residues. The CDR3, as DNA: TGTGCCAGCAGCAATTGGGGGGTGCGAGAGACCCAGTACTTC. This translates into CASSNWGVRETQYF.

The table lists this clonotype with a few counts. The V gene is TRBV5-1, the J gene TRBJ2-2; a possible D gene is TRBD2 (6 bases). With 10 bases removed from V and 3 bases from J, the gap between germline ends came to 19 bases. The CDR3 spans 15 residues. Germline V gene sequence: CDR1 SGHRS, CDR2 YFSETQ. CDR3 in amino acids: CASLPGDFHTGELFF. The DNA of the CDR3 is TGCGCCTCCCTCCCGGGGGACTTCCACACCGGGGAGCTGTTTTTT.

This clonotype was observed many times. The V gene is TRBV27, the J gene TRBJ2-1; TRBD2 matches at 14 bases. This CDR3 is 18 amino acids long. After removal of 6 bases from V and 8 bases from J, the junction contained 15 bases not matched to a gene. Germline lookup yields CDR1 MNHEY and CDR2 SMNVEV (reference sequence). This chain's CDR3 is CASRLGLAGGLGKDEQFF. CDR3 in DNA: TGTGCCAGCAGGCTAGGACTAGCGGGAGGCCTGGGGAAAGATGAGCAGTTCTTC.

CDR3 nucleotides: TGCAGCGTCGATAACTCCTACAATGAGCAGTTCTTC. Translation: CSVDNSYNEQFF. The chain carries TRBV29-1 and TRBJ2-1; D is unclear. Germline V gene lookup returns CDR1 SQVTM and CDR2 ANQGSEA. This CDR3 region has 12 residues. Trimming pared 6 bases from V and 0 bases from J, leaving 6 bases between.

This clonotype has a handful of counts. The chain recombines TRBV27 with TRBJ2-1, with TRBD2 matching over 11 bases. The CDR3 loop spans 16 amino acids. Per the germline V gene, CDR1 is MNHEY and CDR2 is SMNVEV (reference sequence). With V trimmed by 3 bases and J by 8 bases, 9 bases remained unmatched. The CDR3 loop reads CASSFQLLAGVDEQFF. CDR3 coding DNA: TGTGCCAGCAGTTTCCAACTACTAGCGGGAGTCGATGAGCAGTTCTTC.

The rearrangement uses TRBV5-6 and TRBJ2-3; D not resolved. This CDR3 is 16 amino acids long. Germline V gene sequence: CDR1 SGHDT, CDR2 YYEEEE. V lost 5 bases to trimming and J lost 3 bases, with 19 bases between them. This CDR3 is CASRLGVTLMTDTQYF. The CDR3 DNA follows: TGTGCCAGCAGACTTGGGGTTACCCTGATGACAGATACGCAGTATTTT.

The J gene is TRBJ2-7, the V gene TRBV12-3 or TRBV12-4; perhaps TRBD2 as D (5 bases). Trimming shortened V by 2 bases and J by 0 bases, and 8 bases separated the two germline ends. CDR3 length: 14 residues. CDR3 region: CASSLTGLSYEQYF. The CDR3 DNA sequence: TGTGCCAGCAGTTTAACCGGACTCTCCTACGAGCAGTACTTC.

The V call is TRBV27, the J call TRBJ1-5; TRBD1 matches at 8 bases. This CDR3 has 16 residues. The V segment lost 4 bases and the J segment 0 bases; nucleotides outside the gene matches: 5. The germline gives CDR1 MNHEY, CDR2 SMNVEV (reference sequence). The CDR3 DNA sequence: TGTGCCAGCAGTTGGACAGGGAGGTATAGCAATCAGCCCCAGCATTTT. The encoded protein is CASSWTGRYSNQPQHF.

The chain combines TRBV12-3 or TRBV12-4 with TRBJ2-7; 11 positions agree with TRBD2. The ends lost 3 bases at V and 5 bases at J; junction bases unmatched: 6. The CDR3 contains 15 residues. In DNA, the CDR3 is TGTGCCAGCAGTTTGGCGCTAGCGGGGGGCAACGAGCAGTACTTC. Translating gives CASSLALAGGNEQYF.

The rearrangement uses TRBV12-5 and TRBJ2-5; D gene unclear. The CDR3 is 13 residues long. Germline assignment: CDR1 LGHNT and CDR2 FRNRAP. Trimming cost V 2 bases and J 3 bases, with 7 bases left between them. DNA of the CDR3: TGTGCTAGTGGTTTGTTGTATGAAGAGACCCAGTACTTC. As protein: CASGLLYEETQYF.

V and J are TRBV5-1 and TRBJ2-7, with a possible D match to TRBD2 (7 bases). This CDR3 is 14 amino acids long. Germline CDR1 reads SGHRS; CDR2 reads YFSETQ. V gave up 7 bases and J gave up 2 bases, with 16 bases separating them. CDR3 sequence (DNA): TGCGCCAGCTTCTCAGGGGAGGGGACCTACGAGCAGTACTTC. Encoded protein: CASFSGEGTYEQYF.

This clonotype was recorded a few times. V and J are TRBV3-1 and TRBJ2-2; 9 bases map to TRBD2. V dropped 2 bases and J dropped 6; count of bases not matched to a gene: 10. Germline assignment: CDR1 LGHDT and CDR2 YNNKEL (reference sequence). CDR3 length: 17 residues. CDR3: CASSQTSAGGAAGELFF. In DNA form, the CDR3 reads TGTGCCAGCAGCCAAACCTCAGCGGGGGGAGCGGCCGGGGAGCTGTTTTTT.

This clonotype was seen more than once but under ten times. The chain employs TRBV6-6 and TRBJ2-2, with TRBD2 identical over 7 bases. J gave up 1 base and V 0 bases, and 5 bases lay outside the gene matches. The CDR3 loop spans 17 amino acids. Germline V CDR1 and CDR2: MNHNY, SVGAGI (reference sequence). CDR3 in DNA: TGTGCCAGCAGTTACTCCGTTAGCGGGCTGAACACCGGGGAGCTGTTTTTT. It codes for CASSYSVSGLNTGELFF.

CDR3 in amino acids: CASSLALTGATEAFF. CDR3 nucleotide sequence: TGTGCCAGCAGCTTGGCATTAACAGGGGCCACTGAAGCTTTCTTT. V usage is TRBV5-6 and J usage is TRBJ1-1; 7 bases match TRBD1. CDR1 is SGHDT, CDR2 YYEEEE, per germline. This CDR3 comprises 15 residues. V shed 0 bases and J 4 bases; nucleotides not matched to a gene: 6.

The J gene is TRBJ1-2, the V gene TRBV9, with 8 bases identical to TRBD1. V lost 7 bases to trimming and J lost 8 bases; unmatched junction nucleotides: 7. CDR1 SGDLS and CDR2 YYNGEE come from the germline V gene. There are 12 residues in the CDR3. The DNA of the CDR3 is TGTGCCAGCCAACAGGGGGTCTCGGGCTACACCTTC. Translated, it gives CASQQGVSGYTF.